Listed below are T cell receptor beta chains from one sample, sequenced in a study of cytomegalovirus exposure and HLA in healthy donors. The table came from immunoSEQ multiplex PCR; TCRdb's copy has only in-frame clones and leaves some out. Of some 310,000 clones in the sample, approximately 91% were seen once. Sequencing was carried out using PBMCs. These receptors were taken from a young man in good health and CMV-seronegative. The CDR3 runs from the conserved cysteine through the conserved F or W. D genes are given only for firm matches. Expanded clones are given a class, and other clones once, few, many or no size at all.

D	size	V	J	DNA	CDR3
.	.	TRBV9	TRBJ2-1	TGTGCCAGCAGCGTAGAAGCCACCCCGAGCTCCTACAATGAGCAGTTCTTC	CASSVEATPSSYNEQFF
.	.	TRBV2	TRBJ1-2	TGTGCCAGCAGCCTTGTAATTGTCGCGGCCTTATTTGGCTACACCTTC	CASSLVIVAALFGYTF
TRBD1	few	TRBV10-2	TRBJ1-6	TGCGCCAGCAGTTTGGGACAGCTGAGCTCCTATAATTCACCCCTCCACTTT	CASSLGQLSSYNSPLHF
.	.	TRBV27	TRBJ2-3	TGTGCCAGCAGTTCCGTCAGGGGCACAGATACGCAGTATTTT	CASSSVRGTDTQYF
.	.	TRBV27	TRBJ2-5	TGTGCCAGCAGACCTAGCGCGTTAGAGACCCAGTACTTC	CASRPSALETQYF
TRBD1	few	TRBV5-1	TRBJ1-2	TGCGCCAGCAGCTTGGGACAGGGGCTTCATCGTGGCTACACCTTC	CASSLGQGLHRGYTF
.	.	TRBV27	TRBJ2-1	TGTGCCAGCAGGCGACAGAACGCACCCTACAATGAGCAGTTCTTC	CASRRQNAPYNEQFF
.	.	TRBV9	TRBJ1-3	TGTGCCAGCAGCGTAGGGTCAGGATCTTTACCGAGCTCTGGAAACACCATATATTTT	CASSVGSGSLPSSGNTIYF
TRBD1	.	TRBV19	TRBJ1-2	TGTGCCAGTAGTGGGGACAGGGAACGTGGCTACACCTTC	CASSGDRERGYTF
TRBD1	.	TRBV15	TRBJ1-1	TGTGCCACCAGCAGGGGACAGACAAGCACTGAAGCTTTCTTT	CATSRGQTSTEAFF
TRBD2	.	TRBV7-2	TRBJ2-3	TGTGCCAGCAGCTTAGACGGCGGGGGGGCCCGCACAGATACGCAGTATTTT	CASSLDGGGARTDTQYF
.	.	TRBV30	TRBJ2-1	TGTGCCTGGGGATCAAGCGGGTACAATGAGCAGTTCTTC	CAWGSSGYNEQFF
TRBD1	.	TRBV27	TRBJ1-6	TGTGCCAGCGCGAACAGGGGGTATAATTCACCCCTCCACTTT	CASANRGYNSPLHF